Presented here are 18 T cell receptor beta chains from one specimen sequenced in a study of shared clonotypes between healthy human individuals. This table comes from immunoSEQ multiplex PCR, and its TCRdb copy is limited to in-frame clones, with some not included. The data hold about 1 million clones, with 60% to 80% observed a single time. Sequenced material: memory CD4+ T cells sorted from blood. Stated subset: CD45RA-negative fraction. These receptor sequences come from a man aged 18 to 30 in good health.

Note on this clone: The same CDR3 also results from other DNA sequences found in this sample. V usage is TRBV7-8 and J usage is TRBJ1-1; D unresolved. The CDR3 loop spans 13 amino acids. Germline CDR1 reads SGHVS; CDR2 reads FQNEAQ. V was pared by 3 bases and J by 0 bases, with 5 bases between. Here the CDR3 reads CASSFGLNTEAFF. The CDR3 DNA sequence: TGTGCCAGCAGCTTTGGGTTGAACACTGAAGCTTTCTTT. Based on the CDR3 plus reference TRBV7-8 and TRBJ1-1, the full variable domain is GAGVSQSPRYKVAKRGQDVALRCDPISGHVSLFWYQQALGQGPEFLTYFQNEAQLDKSGLPSDRFFAERPEGSVSTLKIQRTQQEDSAVYLCASSFGLNTEAFFGQGTRLTVV.

The rearrangement links TRBV4-1 to TRBJ1-5; D unclear. CDR3 size: 15 residues. The germline V gene encodes CDR1 MGHRA and CDR2 YSYEKL. V lost 1 base and J lost 2, with 9 bases in between. The DNA of the CDR3 is TGCGCCAGCAGCCAAGGTAACGACGGCAATCAGCCCCAGCATTTT. It yields the protein CASSQGNDGNQPQHF.

This chain uses TRBV4-3 with TRBJ2-2; 7 nucleotides agree with TRBD1. There are 15 residues in the CDR3. The V gene end was trimmed by 1 base and the J gene end by 7 bases; junction bases not matched to a gene: 6. Germline V CDR1 and CDR2: LGHNA, YSLEER. In nucleotides, the CDR3 is TGCGCCAGCAGCCAAGTAGGGGGCGGAGGCGGGGAGCTGTTTTTT. This encodes CASSQVGGGGGELFF.

V is TRBV19 and J is TRBJ2-5, with TRBD2 identical over 7 bases. After removal of 6 bases from V and 1 base from J, the junction contained 8 bases not matched to a gene. The CDR3 is made up of 15 amino acids. The germline V gene has CDR1 LNHDA and CDR2 SQIVND (reference sequence). The CDR3 reads CASSEGGTSQETQYF. As DNA, the CDR3 is TGTGCCAGTAGCGAGGGAGGGACCTCCCAAGAGACCCAGTACTTC.

This chain's CDR3 is CASSPNRGLGTEAFF. In DNA, the CDR3 is TGTGCCAGCAGTCCTAACAGGGGATTAGGGACTGAAGCTTTCTTT. The chain uses TRBV28 and TRBJ1-1, with 7 bases aligning to TRBD1. This CDR3 is 15 amino acids long. Germline values: CDR1 MDHEN, CDR2 SYDVKM. V dropped 5 bases and J dropped 5; count of bases not matched to a gene: 11.

The chain recombines TRBV9 with TRBJ1-1, with 8 bases identical to TRBD1. Trimming at V came to 3 bases and at J to 2 bases, leaving 3 bases not matched to a gene. CDR1 is SGDLS, CDR2 YYNGEE, per germline. The CDR3 totals 14 residues. CDR3 DNA sequence: TGTGCCAGCAGCGCAACAGGGGGAAACACTGAAGCTTTCTTT. Amino acid sequence: CASSATGGNTEAFF. The whole variable domain, filled in from reference TRBV9 and TRBJ1-1, reads DSGVTQTPKHLITATGQRVTLRCSPRSGDLSVYWYQQSLDQGLQFLIQYYNGEERAKGNILERFSAQQFPDLHSELNLSSLELGDSALYFCASSATGGNTEAFFGQGTRLTVV.

This chain joins TRBV6-5 and TRBJ1-2; D is ambiguous. The CDR3 loop spans 15 amino acids. V shed 6 bases and J shed 0 bases, with 14 bases lying between them. The germline V gene has CDR1 MNHEY and CDR2 SVGAGI. The CDR3 loop reads CASSPSGLANYGYTF. The DNA of the CDR3 is TGTGCCAGCAGCCCCTCGGGCCTAGCTAACTATGGCTACACCTTC.

CDR3 in amino acids: CASSFRRTVYEQYF. In nucleotides, the CDR3 is TGTGCCAGCAGTTTCCGCCGGACTGTTTACGAGCAGTACTTC. This chain uses TRBV28 with TRBJ2-7, with D possibly matching TRBD2 (5 bases). The CDR3 spans 14 residues. Germline CDR1 and CDR2: MDHEN and SYDVKM. Trimming removed 3 bases from V and 4 bases from J, with 13 bases in between.

This chain connects TRBV9 to TRBJ2-3, with unresolved D. The CDR3 is 14 residues long. Trimming removed 2 bases from V and 1 base from J, with 8 bases in between. Germline lookup yields CDR1 SGDLS and CDR2 YYNGEE. CDR3 DNA sequence: TGTGCCAGCAGCGTGCGGTCCGGCACAGATACGCAGTATTTT. It encodes CASSVRSGTDTQYF.

This clone showed up just once. The genes are TRBV18 and TRBJ2-5, with 7 positions matching TRBD1. This CDR3 has 14 amino acids. CDR1 and CDR2 (germline): KGHSH, LQKENI. With 6 bases clipped from V and 2 bases from J, the junction kept 6 bases outside the gene matches. The CDR3 loop reads CASSLRGQQETQYF. As DNA, the CDR3 is TGTGCCAGCTCGCTTAGGGGACAGCAAGAGACCCAGTACTTC.

The chain employs TRBV5-6 and TRBJ2-5, with a possible D match to TRBD2 (6 bases). The CDR3 is 15 amino acids. Trimming pared 2 bases from V and 3 bases from J, leaving 14 bases between. Germline V gene lookup returns CDR1 SGHDT and CDR2 YYEEEE. Written as DNA, the CDR3 is TGTGCCAGCAGCTTTACGGGGGTAAAGGAAGAGACCCAGTACTTC. Translation: CASSFTGVKEETQYF. Drawing the rest from reference TRBV5-6 and TRBJ2-5, the complete variable domain is DAGVTQSPTHLIKTRGQQVTLRCSPKSGHDTVSWYQQALGQGPQFIFQYYEEEERQRGNFPDRFSGHQFPNYSSELNVNALLLGDSALYLCASSFTGVKEETQYFGPGTRLLVL.

The rearrangement uses TRBV5-1 and TRBJ2-2; 7 nucleotides match TRBD2. V lost 0 bases to trimming and J lost 8 bases; unmatched junction nucleotides: 7. The CDR3 loop spans 15 amino acids. Germline CDR1 reads SGHRS; CDR2 reads YFSETQ. CDR3: CASSLGLAAKGELFF. The CDR3 DNA sequence: TGCGCCAGCAGCTTGGGGCTAGCGGCGAAGGGGGAGCTGTTTTTT.

The rearrangement uses TRBV5-4 and TRBJ2-3; 7 nucleotides agree with TRBD2. Germline assignment: CDR1 SGHNT and CDR2 YYREEE (reference sequence). This CDR3 is built from 16 residues. Losses at the gene ends were 4 bases for V and 2 bases for J; bases not matched to a gene: 10. In DNA, the CDR3 is TGTGCCAGCAGCCCACGGCTCGGGGGGTACACAGATACGCAGTATTTT. Protein sequence: CASSPRLGGYTDTQYF. Based on the CDR3 plus reference TRBV5-4 and TRBJ2-3, the full variable domain is ETGVTQSPTHLIKTRGQQVTLRCSSQSGHNTVSWYQQALGQGPQFIFQYYREEENGRGNFPPRFSGLQFPNYSSELNVNALELDDSALYLCASSPRLGGYTDTQYFGPGTRLTVL.

The chain uses TRBV7-2 and TRBJ1-4; 7 positions agree with TRBD1. Germline V gene sequence: CDR1 SGHTA, CDR2 FQGNSA. The J segment lost 4 bases and the V segment lost 5 bases, leaving 4 bases of the junction unmatched. The CDR3 covers 14 residues. CDR3 protein: CASSIGQVNEKLFF. The CDR3 DNA reads as TGTGCCAGCAGCATTGGACAGGTTAATGAAAAACTGTTTTTT.

The chain has TRBV4-3 and TRBJ2-3; D may be TRBD1 or TRBD2 (6 bases each). Germline loops: CDR1 LGHNA, CDR2 YSLEER. The CDR3 is made up of 15 amino acids. V was clipped by 3 bases and J by 1 base, with 11 bases between them. The CDR3: CASSHLGGGTDTQYF. DNA for the CDR3: TGCGCCAGCAGCCATTTGGGGGGCGGCACAGATACGCAGTATTTT.

The chain combines TRBV7-2 with TRBJ2-7, with D perhaps TRBD1 or TRBD2 (5 bases each). V was cut by 5 bases and J by 5 bases, with 19 bases left in between. Looked up from germline, CDR1 is SGHTA and CDR2 is FQGNSA. This CDR3 has 15 residues. The DNA for the CDR3 is TGTGCCAGCAGCCCCGAACCCTGGGGGTCCAACGAGCAGTACTTC. This sequence encodes CASSPEPWGSNEQYF. Filled out from reference TRBV7-2 and TRBJ2-7, the complete variable domain reads GAGVSQSPSNKVTEKGKDVELRCDPISGHTALYWYRQSLGQGLEFLIYFQGNSAPDKSGLPSDRFSAERTGGSVSTLTIQRTQQEDSAVYLCASSPEPWGSNEQYFGPGTRLTVT.

Worth noting for this clone: The sample holds other DNA sequences that translate to the same CDR3. V gene TRBV6-5 combines with J gene TRBJ1-6; tentatively, D is TRBD1 (5 bases). The V gene's germline CDR1 is MNHEY and CDR2 SVGAGI. The CDR3 totals 13 residues. Trimming took off 3 bases at V and 7 bases at J, with 7 bases between the two ends. The CDR3 protein is CASSYRGNSPLHF. CDR3 DNA: TGTGCCAGCAGTTATCGGGGGAATTCACCCCTCCACTTT.

The J gene is TRBJ2-7, the V gene TRBV2; D remains unclear. CDR1 and CDR2 from the germline V gene are SNHLY and FYNNEI. Trimming took 0 bases from V and 2 from J, leaving 5 bases between them. The CDR3 runs 13 residues. The CDR3: CASSEAGPYEQYF. CDR3 coding DNA: TGTGCCAGCAGTGAAGCGGGTCCCTACGAGCAGTACTTC. Drawing the rest from reference TRBV2 and TRBJ2-7, the complete variable domain is EPEVTQTPSHQVTQMGQEVILRCVPISNHLYFYWYRQILGQKVEFLVSFYNNEISEKSEIFDDQFSVERPDGSNFTLKIRSTKLEDSAMYFCASSEAGPYEQYFGPGTRLTVT.